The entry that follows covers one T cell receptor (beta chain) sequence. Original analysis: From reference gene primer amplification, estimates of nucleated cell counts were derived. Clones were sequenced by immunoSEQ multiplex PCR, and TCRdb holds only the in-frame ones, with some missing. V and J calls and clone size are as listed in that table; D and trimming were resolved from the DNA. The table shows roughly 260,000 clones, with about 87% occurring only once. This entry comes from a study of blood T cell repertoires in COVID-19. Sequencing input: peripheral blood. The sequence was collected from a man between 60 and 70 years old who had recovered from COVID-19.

CDR3 sequence (DNA): TGTGCCAGTAGTACCCCGACAGGGATTAATGGCTACACCTTC. Its protein product is CASSTPTGINGYTF. The rearrangement uses TRBV19 and TRBJ1-2; 7 nucleotides align to TRBD1. Germline lookup yields CDR1 LNHDA and CDR2 SQIVND (reference sequence). The CDR3 length is 14 residues. Unmatched junction bases numbered 8, after V lost 4 bases and J lost 6 bases.